This T cell receptor beta chain was captured by sequencing in a study of T cells in Graves' hyperthyroidism and ophthalmopathy. From RNA transcripts, TCR beta CDR3 regions were amplified. Primed by the HTBI set, a first-round RT-PCR was run on the TCR CDR3. Each CDR3 protein is one row after TCRdb ran MiXCR on the multiplex PCR reads. The table records under 700,000 distinct CDR3 sequences, around 42% of them present only once. The CDR3 extends over 14 amino acids. The chain recombines TRBV12-3 or TRBV12-4 with TRBJ2-7; 7 positions match TRBD2. The assigned J gene may be wrong: the sequence end matches TRBJ2-5 better. The sequence came from a woman under 30 with Graves' hyperthyroidism. The sample consisted of peripheral blood or thyroid tissue (not recorded which). DNA for the CDR3: TGTGCCAGTTGTTGGGGGGGAGCGAGGAAGACCCAGTACTTC. Translating it yields CASCWGGARKTQYF.